A single sample is the source of the 8 T cell receptor beta chains below, sequenced in a study of blood T cell repertoires in COVID-19. TCRdb's copy holds only in-frame clones and misses some; the assay was immunoSEQ multiplex PCR. Here the sample spans roughly 260,000 clones, around nine tenths being singletons. Specimen: peripheral blood. The receptors come from a woman between 40 and 50 years old who had recovered from COVID-19.

The V gene is TRBV27, the J gene TRBJ2-7, with 7 positions matching TRBD2. V shed 6 bases, J shed 0 bases, and the junction held 11 bases outside the gene matches. The CDR3 sequence is 16 residues long. The germline gives CDR1 MNHEY, CDR2 SMNVEV (reference sequence). The CDR3 DNA reads TGTGCCAGCAGGGTTCCCTCGCGGGGGAGCTCCTACGAGCAGTACTTC. It specifies CASRVPSRGSSYEQYF.

The V gene is TRBV5-6, the J gene TRBJ1-2; D is undetermined. The CDR3 contains 13 residues. Deletions cut 7 bases from V and 2 bases from J, with 12 bases between. Germline lookup yields CDR1 SGHDT and CDR2 YYEEEE. The CDR3 nucleotides are TGTGCCAGCGGCTCTGGGAGGAACTATGGCTACACCTTC. It is translated as CASGSGRNYGYTF.

A remark on this clone: Compared with germline, one end of the junction differs, possibly owing to a read error. The CDR3 reads CASSESGQSSF. The CDR3 nucleotides read TGTGCCAGCAGTGAATCAGGACAGTCAAGCTTT. The chain joins TRBV2 to TRBJ2-3; tentative D call: TRBD1 (6 bases). Per the germline V gene, CDR1 is SNHLY and CDR2 is FYNNEI. This CDR3 spans 11 amino acids.

This chain joins TRBV11-1 and TRBJ2-7, with 13 bases identical to TRBD2. The CDR3 runs to 15 residues. Germline V lookup: CDR1 SGHAT, CDR2 FQDESV (reference sequence). J was trimmed by 2 bases and V by 5 bases; bases with no gene match: 3. The CDR3 reads CASSRTSGGTYEQYF. The CDR3 bases are TGTGCCAGCAGCCGGACTAGCGGGGGAACCTACGAGCAGTACTTC. Full variable domain (remainder filled in from reference TRBV11-1 and TRBJ2-7): EAEVAQSPRYKITEKSQAVAFWCDPISGHATLYWYRQILGQGPELLVQFQDESVVDDSQLPKDRFSAERLKGVDSTLKIQPAELGDSAMYLCASSRTSGGTYEQYFGPGTRLTVT.

The chain uses TRBV27 and TRBJ2-2; the match to TRBD1 covers 7 bases. With 6 bases clipped from V and 7 bases from J, the junction kept 14 bases outside the gene matches. CDR1 MNHEY and CDR2 SMNVEV come from the germline V gene (reference sequence). This CDR3 comprises 16 residues. CDR3 nucleotides: TGTGCCAGCAGCCAAAGGACAGGAGGCGGTATCGGGGAGCTGTTTTTT. Its protein product is CASSQRTGGGIGELFF.

The CDR3 DNA reads TGTGCCAGTAGTATTGGTAGCGGGGGTTACCTAAATGAGCAGTTCTTC. Protein sequence: CASSIGSGGYLNEQFF. The chain links TRBV19 to TRBJ2-1, with 9 bases that match TRBD2. V shed 3 bases and J 7 bases; nucleotides not matched to a gene: 10. The CDR3 spans 16 residues. CDR1 is LNHDA and CDR2 is SQIVND in the germline V gene (reference sequence). The variable domain in full, completed from reference TRBV19 and TRBJ2-1, reads DGGITQSPKYLFRKEGQNVTLSCEQNLNHDAMYWYRQDPGQGLRLIYYSQIVNDFQKGDIAEGYSVSREKKESFPLTVTSAQKNPTAFYLCASSIGSGGYLNEQFFGPGTRLTVL.

The rearrangement uses TRBV18 and TRBJ2-7; TRBD2 agrees at 7 bases. This CDR3 contains 13 residues. V shed 6 bases and J 2 bases; nucleotides not matched to a gene: 4. Germline CDR1 reads KGHSH; CDR2 reads LQKENI. The CDR3: CASSRGETYEQYF. CDR3 coding DNA: TGTGCCAGCTCCCGGGGGGAAACCTACGAGCAGTACTTC.

V is TRBV28 and J is TRBJ2-5, with 7 bases aligning to TRBD1. This CDR3 is 15 amino acids long. CDR1 and CDR2 (germline): MDHEN, SYDVKM. V dropped 2 bases and J dropped 5; count of bases not matched to a gene: 8. The CDR3 DNA sequence: TGTGCCAGCAGTTTAGTTGACAGGGTGGGCGAGACCCAGTACTTC. It is translated as CASSLVDRVGETQYF.